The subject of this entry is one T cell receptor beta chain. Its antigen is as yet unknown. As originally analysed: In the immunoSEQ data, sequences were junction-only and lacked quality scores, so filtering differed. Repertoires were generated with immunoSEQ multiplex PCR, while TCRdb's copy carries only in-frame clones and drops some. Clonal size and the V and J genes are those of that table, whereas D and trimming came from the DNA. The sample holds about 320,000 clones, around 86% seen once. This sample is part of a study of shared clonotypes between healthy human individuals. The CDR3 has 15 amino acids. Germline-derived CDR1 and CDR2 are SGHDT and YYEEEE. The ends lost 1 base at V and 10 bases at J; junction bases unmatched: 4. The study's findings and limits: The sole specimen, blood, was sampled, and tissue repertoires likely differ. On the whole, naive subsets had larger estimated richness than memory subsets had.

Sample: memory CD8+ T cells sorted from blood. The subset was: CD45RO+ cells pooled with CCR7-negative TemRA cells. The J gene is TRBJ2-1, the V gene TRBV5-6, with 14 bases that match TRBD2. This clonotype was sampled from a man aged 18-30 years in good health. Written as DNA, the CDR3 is TGTGCCAGCAGCTTGTGGACTAGCGGGAGGTGGGAGCAGTTCTTC. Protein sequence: CASSLWTSGRWEQFF.